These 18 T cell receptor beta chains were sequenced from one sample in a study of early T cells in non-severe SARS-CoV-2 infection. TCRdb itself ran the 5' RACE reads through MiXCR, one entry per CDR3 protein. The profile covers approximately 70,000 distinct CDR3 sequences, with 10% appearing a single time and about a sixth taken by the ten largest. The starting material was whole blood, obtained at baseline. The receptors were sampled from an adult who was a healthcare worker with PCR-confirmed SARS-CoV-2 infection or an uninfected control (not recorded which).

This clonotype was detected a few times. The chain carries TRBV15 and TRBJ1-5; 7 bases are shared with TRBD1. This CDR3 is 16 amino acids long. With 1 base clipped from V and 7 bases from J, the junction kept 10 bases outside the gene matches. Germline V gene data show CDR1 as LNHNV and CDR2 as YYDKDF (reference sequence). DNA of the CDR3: TGTGCCACCAGCAGAGGTGGAGGGGGCCCGGGGCAGCCCCAGCATTTT. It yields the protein CATSRGGGGPGQPQHF.

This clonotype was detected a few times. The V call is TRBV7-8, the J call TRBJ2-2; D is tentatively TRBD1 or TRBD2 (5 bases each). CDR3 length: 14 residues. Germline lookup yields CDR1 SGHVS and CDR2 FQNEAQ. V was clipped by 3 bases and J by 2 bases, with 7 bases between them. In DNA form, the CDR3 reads TGTGCCAGCAGCTTGGGGACCAACACCGGGGAGCTGTTTTTT. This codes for CASSLGTNTGELFF.

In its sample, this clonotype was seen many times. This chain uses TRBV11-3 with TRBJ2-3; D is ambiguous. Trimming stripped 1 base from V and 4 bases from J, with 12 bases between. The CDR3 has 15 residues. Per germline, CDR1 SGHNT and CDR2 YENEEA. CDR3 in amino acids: CASSLVGQIADTQYF. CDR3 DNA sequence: TGTGCCAGCAGCTTAGTAGGGCAGATCGCAGATACGCAGTATTTT.

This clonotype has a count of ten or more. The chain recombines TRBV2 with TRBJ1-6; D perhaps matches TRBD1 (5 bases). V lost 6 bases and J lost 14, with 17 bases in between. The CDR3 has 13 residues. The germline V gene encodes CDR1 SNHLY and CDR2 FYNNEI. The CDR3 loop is CASRLAEEGTLHF. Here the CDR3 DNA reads TGTGCCAGCAGACTAGCCGAGGAGGGGACCCTCCACTTT.

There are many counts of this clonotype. CDR3 bases: TGTGCCAGCAGTCCCACTAGCACCGGGGAGCTGTTTTTT. Translated: CASSPTSTGELFF. The chain is built from TRBV12-3 or TRBV12-4 and TRBJ2-2; D is possibly TRBD2 (5 bases). This CDR3 spans 13 amino acids. V lost 5 bases and J 4 bases, leaving 8 bases between the germline ends.

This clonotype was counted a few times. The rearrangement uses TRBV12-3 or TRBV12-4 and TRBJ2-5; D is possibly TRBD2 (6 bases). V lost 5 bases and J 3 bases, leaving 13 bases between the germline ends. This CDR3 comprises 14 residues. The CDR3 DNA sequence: TGTGCCAGCAGTCGCGGGATCGCAGAAGAGACCCAGTACTTC. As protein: CASSRGIAEETQYF.

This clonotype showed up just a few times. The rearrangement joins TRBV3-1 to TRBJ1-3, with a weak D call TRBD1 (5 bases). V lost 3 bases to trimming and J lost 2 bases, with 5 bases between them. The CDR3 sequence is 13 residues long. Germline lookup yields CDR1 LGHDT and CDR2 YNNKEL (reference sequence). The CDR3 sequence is CASSQGPGNTIYF. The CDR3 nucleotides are TGTGCCAGCAGCCAGGGGCCTGGAAACACCATATATTTT.

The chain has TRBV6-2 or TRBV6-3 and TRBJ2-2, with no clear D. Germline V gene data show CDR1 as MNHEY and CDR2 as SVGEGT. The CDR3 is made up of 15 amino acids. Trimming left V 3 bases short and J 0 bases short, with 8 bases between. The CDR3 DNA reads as TGTGCCAGCAGTTATGACACCACGAACACCGGGGAGCTGTTTTTT. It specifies CASSYDTTNTGELFF.

The CDR3 region is CASSLGWRTEAFF. In DNA form, the CDR3 reads TGTGCCAGCAGCTTAGGGTGGAGGACTGAAGCTTTCTTT. This chain joins TRBV7-2 and TRBJ1-1; D is undetermined. V dropped 1 base and J dropped 5 bases, with 8 bases sitting between them. Per germline, CDR1 SGHTA and CDR2 FQGNSA. The CDR3 spans 13 residues.

The CDR3, as DNA: TGTGCCAGCAGCAGTGACGGAATGAACACTGAAGCTTTCTTT. Its translation: CASSSDGMNTEAFF. The chain joins TRBV28 to TRBJ1-1, with no clear D. The CDR3 has 14 amino acids. Germline CDR1 is MDHEN and CDR2 is SYDVKM. Trimming shortened V by 6 bases and J by 0 bases, and 11 bases separated the two germline ends.

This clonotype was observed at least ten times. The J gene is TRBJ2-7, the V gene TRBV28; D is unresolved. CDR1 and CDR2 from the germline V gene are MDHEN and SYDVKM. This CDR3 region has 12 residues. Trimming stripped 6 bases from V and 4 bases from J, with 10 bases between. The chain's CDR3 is CASSSQAYEQYF. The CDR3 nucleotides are TGTGCCAGCAGCAGCCAGGCTTACGAGCAGTACTTC.

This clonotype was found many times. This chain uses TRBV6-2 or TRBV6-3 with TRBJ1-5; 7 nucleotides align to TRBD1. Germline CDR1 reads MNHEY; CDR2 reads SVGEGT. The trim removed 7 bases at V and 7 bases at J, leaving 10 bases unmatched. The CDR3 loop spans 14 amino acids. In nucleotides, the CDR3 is TGTGCCAGCAATCCGGGACAGCAAGGGCAGCCCCAGCATTTT. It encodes CASNPGQQGQPQHF.

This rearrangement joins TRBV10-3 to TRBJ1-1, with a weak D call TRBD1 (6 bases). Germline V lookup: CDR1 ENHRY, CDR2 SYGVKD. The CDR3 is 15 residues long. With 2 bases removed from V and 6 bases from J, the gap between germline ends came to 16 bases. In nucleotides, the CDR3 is TGTGCCATCAGTGAGAACGGACAGCCGGGCGCTGAAGCTTTCTTT. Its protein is CAISENGQPGAEAFF.

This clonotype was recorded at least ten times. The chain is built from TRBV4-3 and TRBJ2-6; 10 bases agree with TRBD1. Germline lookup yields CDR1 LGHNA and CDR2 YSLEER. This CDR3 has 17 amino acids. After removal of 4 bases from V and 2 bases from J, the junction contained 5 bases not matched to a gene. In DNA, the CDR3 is TGCGCCAGCAGCCTTAGGGGACAGGGGACTGGGGCCAACGTCCTGACTTTC. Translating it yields CASSLRGQGTGANVLTF.

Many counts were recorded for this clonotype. The CDR3 DNA reads TGTGCCAGCAGCTTAGCCGGATCGCGGTACAATGAGCAGTTCTTC. It specifies CASSLAGSRYNEQFF. The rearrangement links TRBV7-8 to TRBJ2-1; D remains ambiguous. The ends were cut back, 0 bases at V and 4 bases at J, with 10 bases in the middle. CDR1 is SGHVS, CDR2 FQNEAQ, per germline. The CDR3 is 15 amino acids.

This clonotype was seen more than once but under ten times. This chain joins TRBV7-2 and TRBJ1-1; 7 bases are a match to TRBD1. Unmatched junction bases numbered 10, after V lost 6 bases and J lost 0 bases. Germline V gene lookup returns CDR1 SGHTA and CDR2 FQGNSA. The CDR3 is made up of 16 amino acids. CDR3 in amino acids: CASSRDSPNLNTEAFF. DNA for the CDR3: TGTGCCAGCAGTAGGGACAGCCCCAACTTGAACACTGAAGCTTTCTTT.

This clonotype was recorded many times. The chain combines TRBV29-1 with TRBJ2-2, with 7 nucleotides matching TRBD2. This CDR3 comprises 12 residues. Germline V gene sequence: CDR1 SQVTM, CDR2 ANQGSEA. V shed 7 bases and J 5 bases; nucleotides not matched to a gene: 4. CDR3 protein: CSAKRETGELFF. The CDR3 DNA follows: TGCAGCGCTAAGCGGGAAACCGGGGAGCTGTTTTTT.

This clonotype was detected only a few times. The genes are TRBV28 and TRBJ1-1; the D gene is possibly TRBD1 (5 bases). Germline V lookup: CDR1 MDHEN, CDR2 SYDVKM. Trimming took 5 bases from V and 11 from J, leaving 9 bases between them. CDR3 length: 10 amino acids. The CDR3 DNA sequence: TGTGCCAGCAGTGGACATGGGGCTTTCTTT. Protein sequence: CASSGHGAFF.